This T cell receptor beta chain is drawn from a study of blood T cell repertoires in COVID-19. Clones were read by immunoSEQ multiplex PCR, and TCRdb kept only the in-frame ones, dropping some. The table records 120,000 or so clones, about 86% of them present only once. The sample consisted of peripheral blood. The source is a man aged 80 or over with active or convalescent COVID-19.

The CDR3 coding sequence is TGTGCCAGCAGGTCTCACGGCGGGGAGCTGTTTTTT. This sequence encodes CASRSHGGELFF. The V and J genes are TRBV6-5 and TRBJ2-2; no firm D call. The CDR3 runs 12 residues. Germline V CDR1 and CDR2: MNHEY, SVGAGI. Trimming pared 6 bases from V and 7 bases from J, leaving 9 bases between.